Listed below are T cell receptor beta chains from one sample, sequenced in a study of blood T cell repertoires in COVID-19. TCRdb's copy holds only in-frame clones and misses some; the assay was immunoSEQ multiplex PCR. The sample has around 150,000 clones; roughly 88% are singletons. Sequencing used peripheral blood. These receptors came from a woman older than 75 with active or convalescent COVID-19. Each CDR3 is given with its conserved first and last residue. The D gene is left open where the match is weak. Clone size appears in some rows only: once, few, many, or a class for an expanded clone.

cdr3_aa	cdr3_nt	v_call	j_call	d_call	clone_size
CASSQALGEYTIYF	TGTGCCAGCAGCCAGGCTCTCGGGGAGTACACCATATATTTT	TRBV3-1/TRBV3-2	TRBJ1-3	NA	medium-sized
CASRFQGDNYGYTF	TGTGCCAGCAGGTTCCAGGGGGATAACTATGGCTACACCTTC	TRBV5-4	TRBJ1-2	TRBD1	NA
CASSTPDRVAGQYF	TGTGCCAGCAGTACTCCAGACAGGGTCGCCGGGCAGTACTTC	TRBV27	TRBJ2-7	TRBD1	few
CASSVGGSPGNEQFF	TGTGCCAGCAGCGTAGGGGGCTCCCCAGGTAATGAGCAGTTCTTC	TRBV9	TRBJ2-1	NA	NA
CASSYTAGQFF	TGTGCCAGCAGTTACACAGCTGGGCAGTTCTTC	TRBV6-5	TRBJ2-1	NA	NA
CAISERQGAGADGYTF	TGTGCCATCAGTGAGAGGCAGGGGGCGGGGGCCGATGGCTACACCTTC	TRBV10-3	TRBJ1-2	TRBD1	once
CATSDTRTGNNEQFF	TGTGCCACCAGTGATACACGGACGGGAAACAATGAGCAGTTCTTC	TRBV24-1	TRBJ2-1	NA	NA
CASSHRSSYNEQFF	TGTGCCAGCAGCCATAGGAGCTCCTACAATGAGCAGTTCTTC	TRBV2	TRBJ2-1	NA	NA
CASSLARRPDTQYF	TGTGCCAGCAGCTTAGCGCGCAGGCCGGATACGCAGTATTTT	TRBV7-2	TRBJ2-3	NA	NA
CASSHRSGAGGNTEAFF	TGCGCCAGCAGCCATCGATCAGGGGCGGGGGGTAACACTGAAGCTTTCTTT	TRBV4-1	TRBJ1-1	NA	once
CASSYGDRNTGELFF	TGTGCCAGCAGTTACGGGGACAGGAACACCGGGGAGCTGTTTTTT	TRBV6-5	TRBJ2-2	TRBD1	NA
CASSLGQSSTDTQYF	TGTGCCAGCAGTTTAGGACAGTCTAGCACAGATACGCAGTATTTT	TRBV28	TRBJ2-3	NA	NA
CASSDTGEYEQYF	TGCGCCAGCAGTGATACAGGGGAATACGAGCAGTACTTC	TRBV10-2	TRBJ2-7	TRBD1	few
CASSSGDKINEKLFF	TGTGCCAGCAGCAGCGGGGACAAGATAAATGAAAAACTGTTTTTT	TRBV11-2	TRBJ1-4	NA	NA
CASSGRALQGSPLHF	TGTGCCAGCAGCGGCCGGGCCTTGCAGGGTTCACCCCTCCACTTT	TRBV5-6	TRBJ1-6	NA	NA
CASSLRQFQETQYF	TGTGCCAGCAGCCTGCGACAGTTTCAAGAGACCCAGTACTTC	TRBV14	TRBJ2-5	NA	NA
CASSLAGQGEGYTF	TGTGCCAGCAGCTTAGCGGGACAGGGAGAGGGCTACACCTTC	TRBV11-2	TRBJ1-2	TRBD1	NA
CASSQATGLLHPQHF	TGTGCCAGCAGCCAAGCTACCGGACTACTCCACCCCCAGCATTTT	TRBV3-1/TRBV3-2	TRBJ1-5	NA	NA
CAWSRSGGELFF	TGTGCCTGGAGTAGGTCGGGCGGGGAGCTGTTTTTT	TRBV30	TRBJ2-2	NA	NA
CASSLVGSNEQFF	TGTGCCAGCAGCTTAGTAGGGAGCAATGAGCAGTTCTTC	TRBV11-3	TRBJ2-1	NA	few
CASSLGGLNQPQHF	TGTGCCAGCAGCTTGGGGGGCCTAAATCAGCCCCAGCATTTT	TRBV5-6	TRBJ1-5	NA	NA
CASSSRGVSSYEQYF	TGTGCCAGCAGCTCCCGGGGTGTGAGCTCCTACGAGCAGTACTTC	TRBV7-2	TRBJ2-7	NA	NA
CASSIISGGVNEQFF	TGTGCCAGTAGTATTATTAGCGGGGGGGTCAATGAGCAGTTCTTC	TRBV19	TRBJ2-1	TRBD2	once
CASSQGGASTDTQYF	TGTGCCAGCTCACAAGGCGGGGCTAGCACAGATACGCAGTATTTT	TRBV18	TRBJ2-3	NA	NA
CASSRPEGQWGYTF	TGTGCCAGCTCACGTCCCGAGGGCCAGTGGGGCTACACCTTC	TRBV18	TRBJ1-2	NA	few
CASSEALALGATDTQYF	TGTGCCAGCAGTGAAGCGCTGGCCCTGGGAGCCACAGATACGCAGTATTTT	TRBV2	TRBJ2-3	NA	NA
CASSSGRAGGEKLFF	TGTGCCAGCAGCTCGGGACGGGCAGGAGGGGAAAAACTGTTTTTT	TRBV11-2	TRBJ1-4	NA	NA
CASSLSLPGQINYGYTF	TGTGCCAGCAGTTTATCCCTCCCGGGACAGATAAACTATGGCTACACCTTC	TRBV28	TRBJ1-2	TRBD1	NA
CASSYFTGARGSPLHF	TGTGCCAGCAGTTACTTTACAGGGGCCCGCGGTTCACCCCTCCACTTT	TRBV6-6	TRBJ1-6	TRBD1	NA
CASSLGTGEDEQFF	TGTGCCAGCAGCCTTGGGACAGGGGAAGATGAGCAGTTCTTC	TRBV5-6	TRBJ2-1	TRBD1	NA
CASSVDGGAGQETQYF	TGTGCCAGCAGCGTAGATGGGGGCGCGGGTCAAGAGACCCAGTACTTC	TRBV9	TRBJ2-5	NA	NA
CASSLDLAGVPSYNEQFF	TGTGCCAGCAGCTTAGATCTAGCGGGGGTTCCCTCCTACAATGAGCAGTTCTTC	TRBV11-2	TRBJ2-1	TRBD2	NA
CASSQEGPAGGSNFGQPQHF	TGCGCCAGCAGCCAAGAGGGTCCGGCAGGGGGAAGTAATTTCGGTCAGCCCCAGCATTTT	TRBV4-3	TRBJ1-5	TRBD1	NA
CASRREPTGGTEAFF	TGTGCCAGCAGACGCGAACCGACAGGCGGGACTGAAGCTTTCTTT	TRBV5-4	TRBJ1-1	NA	NA
CASSKTSGGAGTDTQYF	TGTGCCAGCAGCAAAACTAGCGGGGGGGCAGGGACAGATACGCAGTATTTT	TRBV7-8	TRBJ2-3	TRBD2	NA
CASSRQSNQPQHF	TGTGCCAGCAGCCGACAGAGCAATCAGCCCCAGCATTTT	TRBV3-1/TRBV3-2	TRBJ1-5	NA	NA
CASSQQNRGSGANVLTF	TGCGCCAGCAGCCAGCAAAACAGGGGCTCTGGGGCCAACGTCCTGACTTTC	TRBV4-3	TRBJ2-6	TRBD1	NA
CASSQLLAGGRDTQYF	TGCGCCAGCAGCCAGTTACTAGCGGGGGGGCGGGATACGCAGTATTTT	TRBV4-3	TRBJ2-3	TRBD2	NA
CASSIRGWTENYGYTF	TGTGCCAGTAGTATTCGGGGATGGACAGAAAACTATGGCTACACCTTC	TRBV19	TRBJ1-2	NA	NA
CASSQDGGASGLSYNEQFF	TGCGCCAGCAGCCAAGACGGGGGGGCTAGCGGGCTTTCCTACAATGAGCAGTTCTTC	TRBV4-1	TRBJ2-1	TRBD2	NA
CASSLGQRDGYGYTF	TGCGCCAGCAGCTTGGGCCAACGGGATGGCTATGGCTACACCTTC	TRBV5-1	TRBJ1-2	NA	NA
CASSLAGGSTEAFF	TGTGCCAGCAGCCTTGCGGGGGGGAGCACTGAAGCTTTCTTT	TRBV3-1/TRBV3-2	TRBJ1-1	NA	NA
CASSLSGRGYTF	TGTGCCAGCAGCTTAAGTGGCAGGGGCTACACCTTC	TRBV11-1	TRBJ1-2	NA	NA
CASSLGSVNYGYTF	TGTGCCAGCAGCTTGGGTAGTGTGAACTATGGCTACACCTTC	TRBV5-6	TRBJ1-2	NA	once
CASSGTGNTGELFF	TGTGCCAGCAGCGGGACAGGGAACACCGGGGAGCTGTTTTTT	TRBV25-1	TRBJ2-2	TRBD1	NA
CASSRSYREINEKLFF	TGTGCCAGCAGCCGTAGTTACCGGGAGATTAATGAAAAACTGTTTTTT	TRBV7-6	TRBJ1-4	NA	NA
CASSDFHGANEQFF	TGTGCCAGCAGTGACTTTCATGGGGCTAATGAGCAGTTCTTC	TRBV6-4	TRBJ2-1	NA	NA
CASSYRDRARDYTF	TGTGCCAGCAGTTACCGGGACAGGGCAAGGGACTACACCTTC	TRBV6-5	TRBJ1-2	TRBD1	NA
CASSFTGAEPQHF	TGTGCCAGCAGCTTTACAGGGGCAGAGCCCCAGCATTTT	TRBV7-8	TRBJ1-5	TRBD1	few
CASSYSTGGRGNTEAFF	TGTGCCAGCAGTTACTCCACCGGGGGTCGAGGGAACACTGAAGCTTTCTTT	TRBV6-2/TRBV6-3	TRBJ1-1	NA	NA
CASSPWTEGYGYTF	TGCGCCAGCAGCCCTTGGACGGAGGGTTATGGCTACACCTTC	TRBV4-1	TRBJ1-2	NA	few
CASSLDWNTEAFF	TGTGCCAGCAGCTTGGACTGGAACACTGAAGCTTTCTTT	TRBV5-6	TRBJ1-1	NA	NA
CASKLTGGSLYNEQFF	TGTGCCAGCAAACTCACAGGGGGTTCCCTCTACAATGAGCAGTTCTTC	TRBV7-9	TRBJ2-1	TRBD1	NA
CASSLGGTGGLYGYTF	TGTGCCAGCAGCTTAGGTGGGACAGGGGGTCTCTATGGCTACACCTTC	TRBV11-2	TRBJ1-2	TRBD1	NA
CAWSQGIGEKLFF	TGTGCCTGGAGCCAGGGGATCGGAGAAAAACTGTTTTTT	TRBV30	TRBJ1-4	NA	NA